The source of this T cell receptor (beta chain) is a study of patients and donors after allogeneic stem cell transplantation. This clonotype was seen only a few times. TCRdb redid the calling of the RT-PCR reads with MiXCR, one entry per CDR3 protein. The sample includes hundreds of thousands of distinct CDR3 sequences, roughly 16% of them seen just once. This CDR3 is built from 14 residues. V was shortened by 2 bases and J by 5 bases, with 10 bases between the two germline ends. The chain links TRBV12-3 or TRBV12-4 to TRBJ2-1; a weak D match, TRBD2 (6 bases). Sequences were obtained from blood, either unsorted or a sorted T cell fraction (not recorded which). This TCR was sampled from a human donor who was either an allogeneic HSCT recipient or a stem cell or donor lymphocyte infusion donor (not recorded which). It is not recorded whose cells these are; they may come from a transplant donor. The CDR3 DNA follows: TGTGCCAGCAGTTTAAGGACTACCGACAATGAGCAGTTCTTC. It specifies CASSLRTTDNEQFF.